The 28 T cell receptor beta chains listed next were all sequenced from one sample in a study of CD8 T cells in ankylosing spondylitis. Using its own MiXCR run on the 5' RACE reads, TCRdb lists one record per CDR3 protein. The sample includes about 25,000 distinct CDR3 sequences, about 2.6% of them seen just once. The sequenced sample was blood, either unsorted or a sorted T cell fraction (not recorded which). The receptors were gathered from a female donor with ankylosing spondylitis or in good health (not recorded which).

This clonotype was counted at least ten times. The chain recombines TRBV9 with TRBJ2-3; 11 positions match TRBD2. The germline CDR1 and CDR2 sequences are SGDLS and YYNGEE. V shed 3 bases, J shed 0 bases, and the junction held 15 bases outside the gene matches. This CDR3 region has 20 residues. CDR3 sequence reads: CASSATALAGGPRSTDTQYF. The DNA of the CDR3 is TGTGCCAGCAGCGCCACCGCCCTAGCGGGGGGCCCTAGGAGCACAGATACGCAGTATTTT.

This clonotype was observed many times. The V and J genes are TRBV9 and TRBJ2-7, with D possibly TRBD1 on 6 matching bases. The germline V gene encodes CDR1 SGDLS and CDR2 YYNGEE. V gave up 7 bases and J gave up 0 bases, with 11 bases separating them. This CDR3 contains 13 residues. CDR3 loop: CASSRGGSYEQYF. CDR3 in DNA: TGTGCCAGCTCTCGAGGGGGCTCCTACGAGCAGTACTTC.

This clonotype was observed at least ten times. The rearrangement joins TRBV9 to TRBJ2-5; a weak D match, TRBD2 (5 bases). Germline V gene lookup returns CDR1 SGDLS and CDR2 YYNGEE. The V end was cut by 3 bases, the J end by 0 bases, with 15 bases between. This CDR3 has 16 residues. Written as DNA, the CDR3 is TGTGCCAGCAGCGGACCCCTAAGCGGTAACCAAGAGACCCAGTACTTC. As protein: CASSGPLSGNQETQYF.

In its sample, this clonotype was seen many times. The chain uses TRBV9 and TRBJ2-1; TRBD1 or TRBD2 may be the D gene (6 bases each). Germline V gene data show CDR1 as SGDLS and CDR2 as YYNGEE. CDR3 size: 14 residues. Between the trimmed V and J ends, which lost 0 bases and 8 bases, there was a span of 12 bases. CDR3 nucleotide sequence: TGTGCCAGCAGCGTAGACCGGGGGCTCTATGAGCAGTTCTTC. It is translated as CASSVDRGLYEQFF.

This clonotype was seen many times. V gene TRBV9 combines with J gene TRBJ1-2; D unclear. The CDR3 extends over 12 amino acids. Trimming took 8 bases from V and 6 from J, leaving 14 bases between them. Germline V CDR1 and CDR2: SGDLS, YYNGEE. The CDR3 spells CASGRDINGYTF. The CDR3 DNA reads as TGTGCCAGTGGGAGAGATATTAATGGCTACACCTTC.

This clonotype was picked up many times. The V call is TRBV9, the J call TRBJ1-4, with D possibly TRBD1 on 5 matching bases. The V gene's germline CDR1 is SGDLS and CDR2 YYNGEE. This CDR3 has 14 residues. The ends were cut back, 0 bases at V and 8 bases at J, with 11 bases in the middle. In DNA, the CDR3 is TGTGCCAGCAGCGTAGATCAGGGAGCGGAAAAACTGTTTTTT. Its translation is CASSVDQGAEKLFF.

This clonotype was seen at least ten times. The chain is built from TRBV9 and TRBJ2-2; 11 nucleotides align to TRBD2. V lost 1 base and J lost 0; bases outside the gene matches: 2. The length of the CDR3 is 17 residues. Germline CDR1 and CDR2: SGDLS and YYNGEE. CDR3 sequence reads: CASSVLAGGPNTGELFF. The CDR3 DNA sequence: TGTGCCAGCAGCGTACTAGCGGGGGGTCCGAACACCGGGGAGCTGTTTTTT.

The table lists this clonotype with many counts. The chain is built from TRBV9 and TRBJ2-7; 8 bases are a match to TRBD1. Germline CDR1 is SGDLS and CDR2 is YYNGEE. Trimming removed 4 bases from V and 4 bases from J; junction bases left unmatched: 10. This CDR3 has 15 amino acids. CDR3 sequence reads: CASSLTDGQGYEQYF. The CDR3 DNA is TGTGCCAGCAGCCTAACCGATGGACAGGGATACGAGCAGTACTTC.

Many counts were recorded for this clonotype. CDR3 sequence (DNA): TGTGCCAGCAGCGTAGATTCAGGGGTCGACACTGAAGCTTTCTTT. Translating gives CASSVDSGVDTEAFF. The V call is TRBV9, the J call TRBJ1-1, with D maybe TRBD1 (6 bases). Trimming cost V 0 bases and J 3 bases, with 12 bases left between them. Germline loops: CDR1 SGDLS, CDR2 YYNGEE. The CDR3 loop spans 15 amino acids. The full variable domain, with the rest looked up from reference TRBV9 and TRBJ1-1, is DSGVTQTPKHLITATGQRVTLRCSPRSGDLSVYWYQQSLDQGLQFLIQYYNGEERAKGNILERFSAQQFPDLHSELNLSSLELGDSALYFCASSVDSGVDTEAFFGQGTRLTVV.

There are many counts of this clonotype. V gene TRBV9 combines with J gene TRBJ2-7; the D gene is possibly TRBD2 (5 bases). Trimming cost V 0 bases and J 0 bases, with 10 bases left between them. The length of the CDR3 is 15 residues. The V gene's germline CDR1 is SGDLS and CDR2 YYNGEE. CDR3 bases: TGTGCCAGCAGCGTAGACTGGAGGAGCTCCTACGAGCAGTACTTC. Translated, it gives CASSVDWRSSYEQYF.

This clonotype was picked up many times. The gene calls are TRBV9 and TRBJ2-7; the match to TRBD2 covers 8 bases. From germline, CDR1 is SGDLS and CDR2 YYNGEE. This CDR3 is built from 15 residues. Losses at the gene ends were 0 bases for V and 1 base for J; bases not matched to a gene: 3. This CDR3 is CASSVAASGSYEQYF. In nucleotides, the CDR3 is TGTGCCAGCAGCGTAGCGGCTAGCGGGTCCTACGAGCAGTACTTC.

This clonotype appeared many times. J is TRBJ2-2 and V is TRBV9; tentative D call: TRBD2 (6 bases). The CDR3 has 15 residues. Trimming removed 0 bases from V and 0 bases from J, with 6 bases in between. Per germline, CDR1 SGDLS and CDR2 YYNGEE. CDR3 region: CASSVAGANTGELFF. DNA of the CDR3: TGTGCCAGCAGCGTAGCGGGGGCGAACACCGGGGAGCTGTTTTTT.

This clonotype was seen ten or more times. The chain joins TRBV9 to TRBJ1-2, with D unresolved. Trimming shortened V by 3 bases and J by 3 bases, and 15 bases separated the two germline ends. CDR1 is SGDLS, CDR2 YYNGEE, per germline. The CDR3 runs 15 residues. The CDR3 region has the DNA TGTGCCAGCAGCGAGTGGGCAGAGGTGGACTATGGCTACACCTTC. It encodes CASSEWAEVDYGYTF.

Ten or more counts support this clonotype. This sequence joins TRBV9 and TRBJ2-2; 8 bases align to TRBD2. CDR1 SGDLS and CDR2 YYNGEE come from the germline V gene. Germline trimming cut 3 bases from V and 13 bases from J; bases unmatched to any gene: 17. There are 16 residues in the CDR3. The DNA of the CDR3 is TGTGCCAGCAGCGAAGGTGGCGCGGGGGGCTCACAGTCGCTGTTTTTT. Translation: CASSEGGAGGSQSLFF.

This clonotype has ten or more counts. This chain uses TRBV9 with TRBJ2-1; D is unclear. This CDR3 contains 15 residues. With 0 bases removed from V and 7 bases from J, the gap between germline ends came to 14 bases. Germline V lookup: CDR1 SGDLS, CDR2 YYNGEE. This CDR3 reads CASSVGDGRWNEQFF. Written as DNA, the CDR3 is TGTGCCAGCAGCGTAGGTGACGGTCGGTGGAATGAGCAGTTCTTC.

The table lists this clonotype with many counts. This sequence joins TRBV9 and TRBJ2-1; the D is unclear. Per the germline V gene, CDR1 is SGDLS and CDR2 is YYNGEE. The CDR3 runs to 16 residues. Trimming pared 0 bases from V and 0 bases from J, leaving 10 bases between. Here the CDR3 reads CASSVAGSFSYNEQFF. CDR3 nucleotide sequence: TGTGCCAGCAGCGTAGCTGGGTCCTTCTCCTACAATGAGCAGTTCTTC.

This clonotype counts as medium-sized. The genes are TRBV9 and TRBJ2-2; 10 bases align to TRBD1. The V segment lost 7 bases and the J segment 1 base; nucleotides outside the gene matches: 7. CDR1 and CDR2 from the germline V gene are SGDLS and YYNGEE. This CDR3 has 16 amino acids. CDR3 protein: CASRTGGTMNTGELFF. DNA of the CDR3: TGTGCCAGCCGGACAGGGGGAACGATGAACACCGGGGAGCTGTTTTTT.

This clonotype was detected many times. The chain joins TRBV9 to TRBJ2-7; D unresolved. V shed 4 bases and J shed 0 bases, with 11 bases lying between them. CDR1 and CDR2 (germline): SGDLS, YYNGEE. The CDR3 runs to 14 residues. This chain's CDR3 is CASSSEVFSYEQYF. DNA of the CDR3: TGTGCCAGCAGCTCAGAGGTTTTCTCCTACGAGCAGTACTTC.

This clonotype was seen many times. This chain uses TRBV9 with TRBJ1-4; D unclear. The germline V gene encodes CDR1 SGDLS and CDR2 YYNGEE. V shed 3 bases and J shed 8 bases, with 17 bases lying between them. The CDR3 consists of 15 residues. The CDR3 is CASSGTPVSGEKLFF. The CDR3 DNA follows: TGTGCCAGCAGCGGTACTCCGGTGAGCGGAGAAAAACTGTTTTTT.

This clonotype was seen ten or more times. Here the CDR3 DNA reads TGTGCCAGCAGCTTGGAGGGATTTGATGGTGAGCCCCAGCATTTT. It encodes CASSLEGFDGEPQHF. This chain connects TRBV9 to TRBJ1-5; D ambiguous. This CDR3 has 15 residues. CDR1 SGDLS and CDR2 YYNGEE come from the germline V gene. The V end was cut by 4 bases, the J end by 8 bases, with 19 bases between.

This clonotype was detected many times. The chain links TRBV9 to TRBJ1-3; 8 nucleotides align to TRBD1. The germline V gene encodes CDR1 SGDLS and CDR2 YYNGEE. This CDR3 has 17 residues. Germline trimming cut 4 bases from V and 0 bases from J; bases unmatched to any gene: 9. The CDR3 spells CASSPPGQVSSGNTIYF. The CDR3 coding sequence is TGTGCCAGCAGCCCCCCGGGACAGGTGAGCTCTGGAAACACCATATATTTT.

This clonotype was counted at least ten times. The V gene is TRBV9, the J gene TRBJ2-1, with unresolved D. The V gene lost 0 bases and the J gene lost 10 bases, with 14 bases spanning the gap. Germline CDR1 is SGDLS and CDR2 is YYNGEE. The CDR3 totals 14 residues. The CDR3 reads CASSVGRAHGEQFF. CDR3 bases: TGTGCCAGCAGCGTAGGTCGGGCCCACGGGGAGCAGTTCTTC.

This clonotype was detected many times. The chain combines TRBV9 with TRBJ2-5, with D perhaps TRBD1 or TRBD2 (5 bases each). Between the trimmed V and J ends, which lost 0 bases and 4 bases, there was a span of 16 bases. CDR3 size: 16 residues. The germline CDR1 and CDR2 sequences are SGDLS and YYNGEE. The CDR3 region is CASSVGPGPTGETQYF. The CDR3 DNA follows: TGTGCCAGCAGCGTAGGTCCGGGGCCGACTGGAGAGACCCAGTACTTC.

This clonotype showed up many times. The DNA for the CDR3 is TGTGCCAGCAGCCCGGGGACTAGCGGATACACAGATACGCAGTATTTT. As protein: CASSPGTSGYTDTQYF. The J gene is TRBJ2-3, the V gene TRBV9; 11 bases agree with TRBD2. This CDR3 comprises 16 residues. Losses at the gene ends were 4 bases for V and 2 bases for J; bases not matched to a gene: 6. The germline V gene has CDR1 SGDLS and CDR2 YYNGEE.

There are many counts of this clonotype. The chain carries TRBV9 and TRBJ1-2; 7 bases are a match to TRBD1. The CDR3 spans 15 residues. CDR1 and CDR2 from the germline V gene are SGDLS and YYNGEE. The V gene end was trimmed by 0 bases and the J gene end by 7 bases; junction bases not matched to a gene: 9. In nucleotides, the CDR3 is TGTGCCAGCAGCGTAGTAGGGGGGGACAGAAGTGGCTACACCTTC. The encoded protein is CASSVVGGDRSGYTF.

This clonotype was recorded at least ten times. CDR3 nucleotide sequence: TGTGCCAGCAGCGTAGAGGGGACCTCCGGCGTGAACACAGATACGCAGTATTTT. Residues: CASSVEGTSGVNTDTQYF. The chain links TRBV9 to TRBJ2-3; tentatively, D is TRBD1 or TRBD2 (5 bases each). With 0 bases removed from V and 2 bases from J, the gap between germline ends came to 19 bases. Germline V lookup: CDR1 SGDLS, CDR2 YYNGEE. The CDR3 totals 18 residues.

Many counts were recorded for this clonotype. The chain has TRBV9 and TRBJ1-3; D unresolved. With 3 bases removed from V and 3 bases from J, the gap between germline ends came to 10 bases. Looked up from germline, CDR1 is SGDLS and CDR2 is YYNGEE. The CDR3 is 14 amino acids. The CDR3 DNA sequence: TGTGCCAGCAGCGCGGAGGCTCGTGGAAACACCATATATTTT. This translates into CASSAEARGNTIYF.

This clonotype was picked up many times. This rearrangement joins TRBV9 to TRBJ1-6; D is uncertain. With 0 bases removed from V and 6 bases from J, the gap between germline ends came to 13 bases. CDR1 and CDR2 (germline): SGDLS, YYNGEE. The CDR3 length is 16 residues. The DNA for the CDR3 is TGTGCCAGCAGCGTAGGAGGGCAGGACGCTAATTCACCCCTCCACTTT. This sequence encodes CASSVGGQDANSPLHF.